These T cell receptor beta chains were read from a single sample in a study of T cells after yellow fever vaccination. TCRdb used MiXCR to reprocess the 5' RACE reads, holding one entry per CDR3 protein. The sample has under 200,000 distinct CDR3 sequences, about 11% seen once. The sequences come from CD8+ T cells sorted from PBMCs, collected 15 days after the yellow fever booster vaccination. These receptors all come from a man younger than 35 who received the YFV17D yellow fever vaccine. Each CDR3 is given with its conserved first and last residue. The D gene is left open where the match is weak. Clone size, where shown, is once, few, many, or a class for clones that have expanded.

>TRBV7-2|few|TRBJ1-5|.
CASSVAVMDQPQHF
TGTGCCAGCAGCGTAGCGGTTATGGATCAGCCCCAGCATTTT
>TRBV24-1|few|TRBJ2-2|.
CATSAWGNTGELFF
TGTGCCACCAGTGCGTGGGGTAACACCGGGGAGCTGTTTTTT
>TRBV7-9|.|TRBJ1-2|.
CASNRRGDGYTF
TGTGCCAGCAACCGGAGAGGGGATGGCTACACCTTC
>TRBV7-6|many|TRBJ2-3|.
CASSFSTDTQYF
TGTGCCAGCAGCTTTAGCACAGATACGCAGTATTTT
>TRBV5-1|many|TRBJ2-1|.
CASRPDSSYNEQFF
TGCGCCAGCAGGCCGGACAGCTCCTACAATGAGCAGTTCTTC
>TRBV18|.|TRBJ1-1|TRBD1
CASSPKFDRVDGAFF
TGTGCCAGCTCACCGAAATTCGACAGGGTGGACGGCGCTTTCTTT
>TRBV7-9|many|TRBJ2-1|TRBD2
CASSQTSGAYNEQFF
TGTGCCAGCAGCCAGACTAGCGGGGCCTACAATGAGCAGTTCTTC
>TRBV7-3|few|TRBJ2-7|.
CARSGTYEQYF
TGTGCCAGAAGCGGTACCTACGAGCAGTACTTC
>TRBV5-6|.|TRBJ1-1|.
CASSRPQGVYTEAFF
TGTGCCAGCAGCAGGCCACAGGGTGTTTACACTGAAGCTTTCTTT
>TRBV6-5|.|TRBJ2-2|.
CASSYAGHNTGELFF
TGTGCCAGCAGTTACGCGGGTCATAACACCGGGGAGCTGTTTTTT
>TRBV19|.|TRBJ2-1|.
CASSAFLSGSYNEQFF
TGTGCCAGTAGTGCCTTTCTCTCGGGGTCCTACAATGAGCAGTTCTTC
>TRBV7-3|.|TRBJ2-2|TRBD1
CASSLAQGAYTGELFF
TGTGCCAGCAGCTTAGCGCAGGGGGCCTACACCGGGGAGCTGTTTTTT
>TRBV10-3|.|TRBJ2-7|TRBD1
CAIRDSPYEQYF
TGTGCCATCCGGGACAGCCCCTACGAGCAGTACTTC
>TRBV27|.|TRBJ1-5|.
CASSFSGEGSNQPQHF
TGTGCCAGCAGTTTTTCGGGGGAGGGTAGCAATCAGCCCCAGCATTTT
>TRBV29-1|many|TRBJ2-1|TRBD2
CSVELAGGDEQFF
TGCAGCGTTGAACTAGCGGGAGGAGATGAGCAGTTCTTC
>TRBV29-1|many|TRBJ2-7|.
CSVVGDPSEQYF
TGCAGCGTTGTTGGGGATCCCTCCGAGCAGTACTTC
>TRBV7-9|once|TRBJ1-1|TRBD1
CASRATGDTEAFF
TGTGCCAGCAGAGCCACAGGGGACACTGAAGCTTTCTTT
>TRBV24-1|few|TRBJ2-3|.
CATSELQGLDTQYF
TGTGCCACCAGTGAGCTTCAGGGTTTGGATACGCAGTATTTT
>TRBV6-6|few|TRBJ2-1|TRBD1
CASSKPQGFDNEQFF
TGTGCCAGCAGTAAACCACAGGGGTTCGACAATGAGCAGTTCTTC
>TRBV29-1|few|TRBJ2-3|.
CSVEDPEEITDTQYF
TGCAGCGTTGAAGATCCGGAGGAGATCACAGATACGCAGTATTTT
>TRBV24-1|few|TRBJ2-4|.
CATPRDKNIQYF
TGTGCCACCCCTAGGGACAAAAACATTCAGTACTTC
>TRBV11-2|.|TRBJ2-1|TRBD2
CASSLVGGGRDEQFF
TGTGCCAGCAGCTTAGTCGGGGGGGGCAGGGATGAGCAGTTCTTC
>TRBV6-5|.|TRBJ2-5|TRBD1
CASSYTGEENQYF
TGTGCCAGCAGTTACACAGGGGAAGAGAACCAGTACTTC
>TRBV7-9|many|TRBJ2-7|TRBD1
CASSPRDRSYEQYF
TGTGCCAGCAGCCCCAGGGACAGATCCTACGAGCAGTACTTC
>TRBV7-9|few|TRBJ2-1|.
CASNLGTGLNEQFF
TGTGCCAGCAACCTAGGAACAGGGCTTAATGAGCAGTTCTTC
>TRBV12-3/TRBV12-4|.|TRBJ2-1|.
CASSPRVWEQFF
TGTGCCAGCAGCCCCAGGGTTTGGGAGCAGTTCTTC
>TRBV7-9|.|TRBJ2-3|TRBD2
CASPPSTGGRADTQYF
TGTGCCAGCCCACCGTCTACGGGGGGGAGGGCAGATACGCAGTATTTT
>TRBV24-1|.|TRBJ2-7|.
CATSSLPYEQYF
TGTGCCACCAGTTCTCTGCCCTACGAGCAGTACTTC
>TRBV4-1|.|TRBJ1-5|.
CASSQDEAGSFQPQHF
TGCGCCAGCAGCCAAGATGAGGCAGGAAGCTTTCAGCCCCAGCATTTT
>TRBV20-1|.|TRBJ2-7|TRBD2
CSAEQLAGDPYEQYF
TGCAGTGCTGAGCAACTAGCGGGGGATCCCTACGAGCAGTACTTC
>TRBV5-1|few|TRBJ2-1|.
CASRPPGTGNEQFF
TGCGCCAGCAGGCCCCCAGGGACGGGCAATGAGCAGTTCTTC
>TRBV25-1|few|TRBJ1-1|.
CASSGDWVAWNTEAFF
TGTGCCAGCAGTGGTGACTGGGTCGCGTGGAACACTGAAGCTTTCTTT
>TRBV5-5|.|TRBJ2-7|.
CASSLAGRDYEQYF
TGTGCCAGCAGCTTGGCTGGTAGGGACTACGAGCAGTACTTC
>TRBV6-1|many|TRBJ1-5|.
CASSEDSAGQPQHF
TGTGCCAGCAGTGAAGACAGCGCTGGGCAGCCCCAGCATTTT
>TRBV5-6|many|TRBJ2-1|.
CASSLGGTPGVKQFF
TGTGCCAGCAGCCTGGGGGGGACACCGGGGGTGAAGCAGTTCTTC
>TRBV6-6|.|TRBJ2-7|.
CASSYSGLRSSYEQYF
TGTGCCAGCAGTTACTCGGGACTGAGGAGCTCCTACGAGCAGTACTTC
>TRBV4-1|few|TRBJ2-1|.
CASSQGTVYNEQFF
TGCGCCAGCAGCCAAGGGACAGTTTACAATGAGCAGTTCTTC
>TRBV7-6|few|TRBJ2-5|TRBD2
CASSLGTSGEQETQYF
TGTGCCAGCAGCTTAGGGACTAGCGGGGAACAAGAGACCCAGTACTTC
>TRBV4-1|.|TRBJ1-1|TRBD1
CASSQGTAPGQGANTEAFF
TGCGCCAGCAGCCAAGGAACCGCTCCGGGACAGGGGGCGAACACTGAAGCTTTCTTT
>TRBV11-2|few|TRBJ2-1|TRBD2
CASSSGLRTSIYNEQFF
TGTGCCAGCAGCTCCGGGCTGCGGACTAGCATCTACAATGAGCAGTTCTTC
>TRBV7-9|few|TRBJ2-5|TRBD2
CASRPFRGGTQETQYF
TGTGCCAGCAGGCCTTTTCGCGGGGGTACCCAAGAGACCCAGTACTTC
>TRBV12-3/TRBV12-4|few|TRBJ2-4|TRBD1
CASRAMTGMGQNIQYF
TGTGCCAGCAGGGCGATGACAGGGATGGGGCAAAACATTCAGTACTTC
>TRBV19|.|TRBJ2-1|TRBD1
CASRDRSYNEQFF
TGTGCCAGTAGGGACAGGTCCTACAATGAGCAGTTCTTC
>TRBV13|few|TRBJ2-2|.
CASLASGGELFF
TGTGCCAGCCTGGCCTCGGGTGGGGAGCTGTTTTTT
>TRBV10-3|many|TRBJ2-3|.
CAISLGGLRAGRADTQYF
TGTGCCATCAGCCTGGGGGGGCTTCGAGCGGGGAGGGCGGATACGCAGTATTTT
>TRBV4-1|few|TRBJ1-2|.
CASRTWGRGYTF
TGCGCCAGCCGCACATGGGGGAGGGGCTACACCTTC
>TRBV5-1|.|TRBJ2-5|.
CASSPGTSKLGETQYF
TGCGCCAGCAGCCCGGGGACTTCGAAGCTAGGGGAGACCCAGTACTTC
>TRBV7-2|.|TRBJ2-3|TRBD2
CASSLSSGGVNTQYF
TGTGCCAGCAGCTTATCGTCGGGGGGGGTTAATACGCAGTATTTT
>TRBV6-5|many|TRBJ2-5|.
CASSYFSGTVKTQYF
TGTGCCAGCAGTTACTTCTCCGGGACTGTTAAGACCCAGTACTTC
>TRBV28|few|TRBJ2-5|TRBD2
CASSPGLAAYQETQYF
TGTGCCAGCAGCCCCGGACTAGCGGCGTACCAAGAGACCCAGTACTTC
>TRBV5-1|.|TRBJ1-1|.
CASSSWTTNTEAFF
TGCGCCAGCAGCTCATGGACAACGAACACTGAAGCTTTCTTT
>TRBV7-9|.|TRBJ1-1|TRBD1
CASSSTGGYMNTEAFF
TGTGCCAGCAGCTCGACAGGGGGATACATGAACACTGAAGCTTTCTTT
>TRBV7-9|.|TRBJ1-1|.
CASSLGGGYIMNTEAFF
TGTGCCAGCAGCTTAGGAGGAGGATATATCATGAACACTGAAGCTTTCTTT
>TRBV19|.|TRBJ1-6|TRBD1
CASWDRDNSPLHF
TGTGCCAGCTGGGACAGGGATAATTCACCCCTCCACTTT
>TRBV12-3/TRBV12-4|.|TRBJ2-6|.
CASSFNPGRAGANVLTF
TGTGCCAGCAGTTTTAATCCTGGCAGAGCTGGGGCCAACGTCCTGACTTTC
>TRBV4-1|few|TRBJ2-5|TRBD1
CASSPGQGVKTQYF
TGCGCCAGCAGCCCGGGACAGGGGGTAAAGACCCAGTACTTC
>TRBV10-2|many|TRBJ2-1|.
CAVLRDNYNEQFF
TGCGCCGTACTCCGGGACAATTACAATGAGCAGTTCTTC
>TRBV6-2/TRBV6-3|.|TRBJ2-7|.
CASSDYFSYEQYF
TGTGCCAGCTCGGACTACTTCTCCTACGAGCAGTACTTC
>TRBV9|few|TRBJ2-2|TRBD1
CASSEARGRIGELIF
TGTGCCAGCAGCGAGGCCAGGGGGCGGATCGGGGAGCTGATTTTT